This is a list of T cell receptor beta chains from one sample in a study of cytomegalovirus exposure and HLA in healthy donors. Here immunoSEQ multiplex PCR was the method, and the copy in TCRdb shows in-frame clones only, minus some. The sample has fewer than 140,000 clones, roughly 80% seen once. The sequenced sample consisted of PBMCs. These receptors originate from a man aged 35 to 55 in good health and CMV-seronegative. Both conserved end residues are part of each CDR3. D genes are given only for firm matches. Clone size, where shown, is once, few, many, or a class for clones that have expanded.

abundance: .; d_gene: TRBD1; v_gene: TRBV4-1; j_gene: TRBJ2-7; CDR3aa: CASSHRAGTGGYEQYF; CDR3nt: TGCGCCAGCAGCCATAGAGCCGGGACAGGGGGCTACGAGCAGTACTTC
abundance: once; d_gene: .; v_gene: TRBV11-2; j_gene: TRBJ1-1; CDR3aa: CASSLAVAVTEAFF; CDR3nt: TGTGCCAGCAGCTTAGCAGTAGCTGTCACTGAAGCTTTCTTT
abundance: .; d_gene: TRBD2; v_gene: TRBV2; j_gene: TRBJ2-3; CDR3aa: CASIWGGVRKSQQNTQYF; CDR3nt: TGTGCCAGCATTTGGGGGGGGGTTAGGAAATCTCAGCAAAATACGCAGTATTTT
abundance: .; d_gene: .; v_gene: TRBV12-1; j_gene: TRBJ1-2; CDR3aa: CASSLAVQGRHGYTF; CDR3nt: TGTGCCAGCAGCCTAGCTGTACAGGGTCGACATGGCTACACCTTC
abundance: .; d_gene: TRBD1; v_gene: TRBV5-5; j_gene: TRBJ1-6; CDR3aa: CASSEGQFNSPLHF; CDR3nt: TGTGCCAGCAGCGAGGGACAGTTTAATTCACCCCTCCACTTT
abundance: .; d_gene: .; v_gene: TRBV9; j_gene: TRBJ2-3; CDR3aa: CASSASVQSTDTQYF; CDR3nt: TGCGCCAGCAGCGCTAGCGTTCAAAGCACAGATACGCAGTATTTT
abundance: .; d_gene: TRBD1; v_gene: TRBV6-5; j_gene: TRBJ1-2; CDR3aa: CASSRDRNYGYTF; CDR3nt: TGTGCCAGCAGCAGGGACAGGAACTATGGCTACACCTTC
abundance: .; d_gene: TRBD1; v_gene: TRBV7-9; j_gene: TRBJ1-4; CDR3aa: CASSQIGTVLETNEKLFF; CDR3nt: TGTGCCAGCAGCCAAATCGGGACAGTGCTTGAAACTAATGAAAAACTGTTTTTT
abundance: .; d_gene: .; v_gene: TRBV9; j_gene: TRBJ2-2; CDR3aa: CASTREIGTGELFF; CDR3nt: TGTGCCAGCACGAGAGAGATCGGCACCGGGGAGCTGTTTTTT
abundance: .; d_gene: .; v_gene: TRBV25-1; j_gene: TRBJ2-2; CDR3aa: CASSEFRGNTGELFF; CDR3nt: TGTGCCAGCAGTGAATTTCGGGGGAACACCGGGGAGCTGTTTTTT
abundance: .; d_gene: TRBD1; v_gene: TRBV19; j_gene: TRBJ2-3; CDR3aa: CASSSGQGTDTQYF; CDR3nt: TGTGCCAGTAGTTCGGGACAGGGGACAGATACGCAGTATTTT
abundance: .; d_gene: TRBD2; v_gene: TRBV6-1; j_gene: TRBJ2-5; CDR3aa: CASSEAGLAGIGGETQYF; CDR3nt: TGTGCCAGCAGTGAAGCGGGACTAGCGGGGATAGGGGGAGAGACCCAGTACTTC
abundance: .; d_gene: .; v_gene: TRBV10-3; j_gene: TRBJ2-3; CDR3aa: CAISELATALDTQYF; CDR3nt: TGTGCCATCAGTGAGTTAGCGACCGCCTTGGATACGCAGTATTTT
abundance: few; d_gene: .; v_gene: TRBV27; j_gene: TRBJ1-2; CDR3aa: CASAFRQRGGGLPNYGYTF; CDR3nt: TGTGCCAGCGCTTTCCGTCAGCGGGGCGGGGGCCTCCCTAATTATGGCTACACCTTC
abundance: .; d_gene: TRBD1; v_gene: TRBV19; j_gene: TRBJ2-1; CDR3aa: CASRLRDRAYNEQFF; CDR3nt: TGTGCCAGTAGACTCCGGGACAGGGCTTACAATGAGCAGTTCTTC